The text below deals with one TCR beta chain. What it recognizes is unknown. This entry belongs to a study of T cells after posttransplantation cyclophosphamide. The study, taken as a whole, reports: Recipient CMV seropositivity and CMV reactivation strongly tracked TRB clonality. Donor CD8+ memory clones often dominated recipient blood repertoires at later times. TRB overlap between skin or GI tissue T cells and blood was limited.

Using immunoSEQ multiplex PCR, the repertoire was profiled, and TCRdb retains in-frame clones only, with some absent. The sample contains about 31,000 clones, over 80% of which appear only once. The naive gate required viable CD3+CD4+ or CD3+CD8+ cells with CCR7+CD45RA+CD45RO-CD95-CD27+CD28+ phenotype. Peripheral blood was collected from the related graft donor on the marrow donation day. Trimming took off 6 bases at V and 4 bases at J, with 7 bases between the two ends. Germline CDR1 and CDR2: MDHEN and SYDVKM. This CDR3 comprises 12 residues. This rearrangement joins TRBV28 to TRBJ1-3; D is undetermined. Input material: naive CD4+ T cells sorted from PBMCs. The origin of this receptor is a woman aged 55-70 years in good health, CMV-negative, and a related stem cell transplant donor. The CDR3 loop reads CASRGAGNTIYF. The CDR3 nucleotides read TGTGCCAGCAGGGGAGCCGGAAACACCATATATTTT.